The 27 T cell receptor beta chains given below trace back to one sample, sequenced in a study of shared clonotypes between healthy human individuals. Libraries were prepared by immunoSEQ multiplex PCR; TCRdb keeps only in-frame clonotypes and omits some of them. The data contain 190,000 or so clones, approximately 61% of them seen just once; the ten biggest clones take up about 10%. The sample taken for sequencing was memory CD4+ T cells sorted from blood. Stated subset: CD45RA-negative fraction. These receptors all come from a man aged 25 to 40 in good health.

V gene TRBV14 combines with J gene TRBJ2-1; D perhaps matches TRBD1 (6 bases). Trimming removed 5 bases from V and 3 bases from J, with 17 bases in between. The V gene's germline CDR1 is SGHDN and CDR2 FVKESK. The CDR3 is made up of 16 amino acids. In nucleotides, the CDR3 is TGTGCCAGCAGCAGCCGAACAGGGCTAGTCTACAATGAGCAGTTCTTC. Translating gives CASSSRTGLVYNEQFF.

The chain uses TRBV9 and TRBJ1-1; D possibly corresponds to TRBD1 (5 bases). This CDR3 comprises 14 residues. The germline CDR1 and CDR2 sequences are SGDLS and YYNGEE. The V end lost 0 bases, the J end lost 11 bases, and 17 bases lay between the germline ends. CDR3 coding DNA: TGTGCCAGCAGCGTAGAGGGGTCGTCCGGGCACGCTTTCTTT. This encodes CASSVEGSSGHAFF. Supplemented by reference TRBV9 and TRBJ1-1, the full variable domain reads DSGVTQTPKHLITATGQRVTLRCSPRSGDLSVYWYQQSLDQGLQFLIQYYNGEERAKGNILERFSAQQFPDLHSELNLSSLELGDSALYFCASSVEGSSGHAFFGQGTRLTVV.

This clone has a handful of counts. The chain uses TRBV7-8 and TRBJ1-5; D perhaps matches TRBD1 (5 bases). CDR1 SGHVS and CDR2 FQNEAQ come from the germline V gene. With 6 bases removed from V and 4 bases from J, the gap between germline ends came to 10 bases. The CDR3 contains 13 residues. CDR3 nucleotides: TGTGCCAGCAGATTAACAGGAAATCAGCCCCAGCATTTT. Its protein is CASRLTGNQPQHF.

The rearrangement links TRBV18 to TRBJ1-2, with 9 bases that match TRBD1. V gave up 3 bases and J gave up 5 bases; unmatched junction bases: 7. The CDR3 is 15 amino acids. Germline CDR1 and CDR2: KGHSH and LQKENI. CDR3 amino acids: CASSPIQGAGYGYTF. CDR3 sequence (DNA): TGTGCCAGCTCACCGATACAGGGGGCTGGATATGGCTACACCTTC.

V and J are TRBV7-2 and TRBJ1-2; D is undetermined. The length of the CDR3 is 15 residues. V was trimmed by 1 base and J by 2 bases, leaving 11 bases between them. Per the germline V gene, CDR1 is SGHTA and CDR2 is FQGNSA. The DNA of the CDR3 is TGTGCCAGCAGCTTAGATATTGGTCAAAACTATGGCTACACCTTC. Translated, it gives CASSLDIGQNYGYTF.

This clone was seen a handful of times. V is TRBV5-1 and J is TRBJ2-1, with a weak D call TRBD2 (7 bases). CDR1 is SGHRS, CDR2 YFSETQ, per germline. There are 14 residues in the CDR3. V was cut by 4 bases and J by 5 bases, with 13 bases left in between. The CDR3, as DNA: TGCGCCAGCAGCACGGGGGGCCTGCACAATGAGCAGTTCTTC. Amino acid sequence: CASSTGGLHNEQFF.

The gene calls are TRBV7-9 and TRBJ2-7; D possibly matches TRBD1 or TRBD2 (5 bases each). In germline, CDR1 is SEHNR, CDR2 FQNEAQ (reference sequence). V gave up 5 bases and J gave up 1 base, with 18 bases separating them. The CDR3 has 16 residues. The CDR3 DNA follows: TGTGCCAGCAGCCACCAACCGGGACGGAGTTCCTACGAGCAGTACTTC. Translation: CASSHQPGRSSYEQYF. Full variable domain (remainder filled in from reference TRBV7-9 and TRBJ2-7): DTGVSQNPRHKITKRGQNVTFRCDPISEHNRLYWYRQTLGQGPEFLTYFQNEAQLEKSRLLSDRFSAERPKGSFSTLEIQRTEQGDSAMYLCASSHQPGRSSYEQYFGPGTRLTVT.

In its sample, this clone was seen once. The V and J genes are TRBV28 and TRBJ1-2, with D unclear. Germline-derived CDR1 and CDR2 are MDHEN and SYDVKM. Trimming removed 2 bases at V and 3 bases at J, with 10 bases between. The CDR3 is 14 amino acids. In DNA form, the CDR3 reads TGTGCCAGCAGTTTACTTGCAGACCACTATGGCTACACCTTC. Protein sequence: CASSLLADHYGYTF.

V is TRBV19 and J is TRBJ2-7; D uncertain. Deletions cut 3 bases from V and 2 bases from J, with 5 bases between. The CDR3 totals 12 residues. The germline gives CDR1 LNHDA, CDR2 SQIVND (reference sequence). The CDR3 loop reads CASSIRPYEQYF. CDR3 nucleotides: TGTGCCAGTAGTATCAGACCCTACGAGCAGTACTTC.

The rearrangement joins TRBV11-3 to TRBJ2-7; TRBD2 might be the D (5 bases). This CDR3 has 13 amino acids. V was shortened by 6 bases and J by 2 bases, with 11 bases between the two germline ends. Germline values: CDR1 SGHNT, CDR2 YENEEA. The CDR3 reads CASRPRETYEQYF. CDR3 in DNA: TGTGCCAGCAGACCCCGGGAAACCTACGAGCAGTACTTC.

The chain carries TRBV6-1 and TRBJ2-7, with TRBD2 matching 9 bases. Losses at the gene ends were 1 base for V and 2 bases for J; bases not matched to a gene: 3. This CDR3 spans 15 amino acids. Looked up from germline, CDR1 is MNHNS and CDR2 is SASEGT. The chain's CDR3 is CASSEVAGDPYEQYF. In DNA form, the CDR3 reads TGTGCCAGCAGTGAAGTAGCGGGAGACCCCTACGAGCAGTACTTC.

This clone was recorded only once. The chain is built from TRBV30 and TRBJ2-7; TRBD1 is a possible D gene (6 bases). This CDR3 has 11 residues. V was pared by 5 bases and J by 2 bases, with 7 bases between. Looked up from germline, CDR1 is GTSNPN and CDR2 is SVGIG (reference sequence). Written as DNA, the CDR3 is TGTGCCTGGGGACAGACCTACGAGCAGTACTTC. It yields the protein CAWGQTYEQYF.

The table lists this clone with a few counts. The V and J genes are TRBV6-4 and TRBJ1-2, with 9 bases identical to TRBD1. The CDR3 totals 17 residues. The germline V gene has CDR1 MRHNA and CDR2 SNTAGT. V shed 2 bases and J 2 bases; nucleotides not matched to a gene: 9. The CDR3 bases are TGTGCCAGCAGTGACCCGAAGGACAGGGGTGCCAACTATGGCTACACCTTC. As protein: CASSDPKDRGANYGYTF.

A few counts support this clone. The chain couples TRBV7-2 to TRBJ2-1, with 9 positions matching TRBD2. J lost 4 bases, V lost 4 bases, and 11 bases had no gene match. The CDR3 is 17 amino acids. The germline V gene encodes CDR1 SGHTA and CDR2 FQGNSA. The CDR3 spells CASSSSRLAGQYNEQFF. The DNA for the CDR3 is TGTGCCAGCAGCTCCTCACGTCTAGCGGGACAATACAATGAGCAGTTCTTC.

This clone appeared once. The rearrangement links TRBV6-1 to TRBJ1-5, with D tentatively TRBD1 (6 bases). V gave up 7 bases and J gave up 4 bases, with 14 bases separating them. This CDR3 is built from 14 residues. The V gene's germline CDR1 is MNHNS and CDR2 SASEGT. CDR3 region: CASKGVLLNQPQHF. CDR3 sequence (DNA): TGTGCCAGCAAGGGGGTCCTTCTTAATCAGCCCCAGCATTTT.

The rearrangement uses TRBV10-3 and TRBJ2-7; 8 nucleotides align to TRBD2. The germline gives CDR1 ENHRY, CDR2 SYGVKD. CDR3 length equals 15 residues. With 2 bases clipped from V and 3 bases from J, the junction kept 6 bases outside the gene matches. In DNA form, the CDR3 reads TGTGCCATCAGTGAGGGAGCGGGAGTAGTCTACGAGCAGTACTTC. Its translation is CAISEGAGVVYEQYF.

This clone was seen a handful of times. The V and J genes are TRBV2 and TRBJ2-2; D gene ambiguous. In germline, CDR1 is SNHLY, CDR2 FYNNEI. Trimming shortened V by 0 bases and J by 4 bases, and 6 bases separated the two germline ends. The CDR3 runs to 14 residues. CDR3 in amino acids: CASSEAQATGELFF. DNA for the CDR3: TGTGCCAGCAGTGAAGCGCAGGCCACCGGGGAGCTGTTTTTT.

V is TRBV18 and J is TRBJ1-1; D unresolved. V was clipped by 3 bases and J by 3 bases, with 11 bases between them. CDR3 length equals 14 residues. Germline assignment: CDR1 KGHSH and CDR2 LQKENI. The CDR3 is CASSPSGMDTEAFF. The DNA of the CDR3 is TGTGCCAGCTCACCTTCAGGAATGGACACTGAAGCTTTCTTT.

V gene TRBV11-2 combines with J gene TRBJ2-5; 7 nucleotides agree with TRBD2. Germline V gives CDR1 SGHAT, CDR2 FQNNGV. This CDR3 contains 14 residues. The ends lost 2 bases at V and 2 bases at J; junction bases unmatched: 2. As DNA, the CDR3 is TGTGCCAGCAGCTTAAGGCGGGAGCAAGAGACCCAGTACTTC. Translating gives CASSLRREQETQYF.

The genes are TRBV7-3 and TRBJ2-1; D ambiguous. Trimming shortened V by 5 bases and J by 2 bases, and 7 bases separated the two germline ends. Germline V gene data show CDR1 as SGHTA and CDR2 as FQGTGA. The CDR3 contains 13 residues. The CDR3 DNA reads as TGTGCCAGCAGCGTCGGAGCCTACAATGAGCAGTTCTTC. It codes for CASSVGAYNEQFF. The full variable domain, with the rest looked up from reference TRBV7-3 and TRBJ2-1, is GAGVSQTPSNKVTEKGKYVELRCDPISGHTALYWYRQSLGQGPEFLIYFQGTGAADDSGLPNDRFFAVRPEGSVSTLKIQRTERGDSAVYLCASSVGAYNEQFFGPGTRLTVL.

This clone was observed a few times. CDR3: CASREGPSSNQPQHF. CDR3 in DNA: TGCGCCAGCAGGGAGGGACCGAGTAGCAATCAGCCCCAGCATTTT. The genes are TRBV5-1 and TRBJ1-5; the D gene is possibly TRBD1 (5 bases). The CDR3 runs to 15 residues. The V end was cut by 5 bases, the J end by 0 bases, with 12 bases between. The V gene's germline CDR1 is SGHRS and CDR2 YFSETQ.

CDR3 amino acids: CASSTRTGRTDTQYF. The CDR3 nucleotides are TGCGCCAGCAGCACCAGGACAGGGAGGACAGATACGCAGTATTTT. The chain couples TRBV5-1 to TRBJ2-3; 8 bases map to TRBD1. The germline CDR1 and CDR2 sequences are SGHRS and YFSETQ. This CDR3 has 15 residues. The V gene end was trimmed by 4 bases and the J gene end by 3 bases; junction bases not matched to a gene: 7.

The chain uses TRBV5-1 and TRBJ2-1, with a weak D call TRBD1 (5 bases). The CDR3 totals 17 residues. Germline V gene lookup returns CDR1 SGHRS and CDR2 YFSETQ. Trimming shortened V by 2 bases and J by 6 bases, and 21 bases separated the two germline ends. CDR3 loop: CASSLPLQESTFNEQFF. The CDR3 coding sequence is TGCGCCAGCAGCTTACCACTACAGGAGTCGACTTTCAATGAGCAGTTCTTC.

The J gene is TRBJ1-4, the V gene TRBV15; TRBD1 might be the D (5 bases). Trimming removed 4 bases at V and 8 bases at J, with 23 bases between. The CDR3 is 17 residues long. Looked up from germline, CDR1 is LNHNV and CDR2 is YYDKDF (reference sequence). CDR3 sequence reads: CATSMGGGTPYGEKLFF. The CDR3 nucleotides are TGTGCCACCAGCATGGGGGGGGGAACACCCTACGGCGAAAAACTGTTTTTT.

This rearrangement joins TRBV7-9 to TRBJ2-3, with D perhaps TRBD1 or TRBD2 (5 bases each). CDR1 and CDR2 from the germline V gene are SEHNR and FQNEAQ (reference sequence). The CDR3 sequence is 16 residues long. V was clipped by 3 bases and J by 2 bases, with 15 bases between them. CDR3 DNA: TGTGCCAGCAGCTTCGGGACGGCCCGTTTCACAGATACGCAGTATTTT. It specifies CASSFGTARFTDTQYF.

This chain connects TRBV2 to TRBJ1-2, with D hard to call. Germline loops: CDR1 SNHLY, CDR2 FYNNEI. V lost 2 bases and J lost 10, with 14 bases in between. This CDR3 region has 13 residues. The CDR3 DNA follows: TGTGCCAGCAGTGAAACTCAACCTCAGCTCTACACCTTC. Translation gives CASSETQPQLYTF.

This clone was detected once. This sequence joins TRBV18 and TRBJ2-7; D may be TRBD1 (5 bases). Germline loops: CDR1 KGHSH, CDR2 LQKENI. This CDR3 has 14 residues. V lost 3 bases, J lost 6 bases, and 15 bases lay in between. DNA for the CDR3: TGTGCCAGCTCACCCCCTTCAAACACAGGCGAGCAGTACTTC. It yields the protein CASSPPSNTGEQYF.